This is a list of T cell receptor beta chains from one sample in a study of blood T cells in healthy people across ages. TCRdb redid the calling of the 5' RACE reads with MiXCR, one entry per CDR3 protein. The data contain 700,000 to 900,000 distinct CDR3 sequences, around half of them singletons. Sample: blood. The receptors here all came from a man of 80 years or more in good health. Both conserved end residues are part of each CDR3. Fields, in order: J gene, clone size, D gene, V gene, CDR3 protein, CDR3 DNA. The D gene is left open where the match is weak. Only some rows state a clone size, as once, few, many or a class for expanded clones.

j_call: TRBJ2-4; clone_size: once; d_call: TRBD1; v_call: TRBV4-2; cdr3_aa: CASSQDGGTGMSKQYF; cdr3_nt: TGTGCCAGCAGCCAAGATGGGGGGACAGGGATGTCTAAGCAGTACTTC
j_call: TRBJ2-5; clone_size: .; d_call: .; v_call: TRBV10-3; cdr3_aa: CAISGQQETQYF; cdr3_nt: TGTGCCATCAGTGGGCAACAAGAGACCCAGTACTTC
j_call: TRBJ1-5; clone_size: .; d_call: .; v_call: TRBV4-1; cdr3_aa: CASSQGERTSPRHF; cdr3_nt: TGCGCCAGCAGTCAAGGAGAGAGAACAAGCCCAAGGCATTTT
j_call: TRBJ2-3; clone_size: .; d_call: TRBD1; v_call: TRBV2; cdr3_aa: CASSPRTGQSTDTQYF; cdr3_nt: TGTGCCAGCAGTCCGCGGACAGGGCAAAGCACAGATACGCAGTATTTT
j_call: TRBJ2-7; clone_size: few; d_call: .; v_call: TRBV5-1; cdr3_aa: CASSLGRVEDEQYF; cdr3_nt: TGCGCCAGCAGCTTGGGCAGGGTTGAGGACGAGCAGTACTTC
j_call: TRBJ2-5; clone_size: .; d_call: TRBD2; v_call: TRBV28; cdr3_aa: CASSYRGRASNEQYF; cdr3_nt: TGTGCCAGCAGTTATCGCGGGAGGGCCAGTAATGAGCAGTACTTC
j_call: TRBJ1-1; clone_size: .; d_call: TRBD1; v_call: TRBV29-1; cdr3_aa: CSTGGGEADTEAFF; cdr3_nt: TGCAGCACAGGGGGGGGAGAGGCTGACACTGAAGCTTTCTTT
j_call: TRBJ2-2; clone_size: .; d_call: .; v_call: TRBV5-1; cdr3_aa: CASSLERTGELFF; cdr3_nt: TGCGCCAGCAGCTTGGAGCGCACTGGGGAGCTGTTTTTT
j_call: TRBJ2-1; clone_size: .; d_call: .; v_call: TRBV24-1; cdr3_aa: CATSDPPANEQFF; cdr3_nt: TGTGCCACCAGTGATCCGCCCGCGAATGAGCAGTTCTTC
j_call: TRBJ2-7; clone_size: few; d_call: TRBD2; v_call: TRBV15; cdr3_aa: CATSRDRGASGFYEQYF; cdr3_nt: TGTGCCACCAGCAGAGATCGGGGGGCTAGCGGGTTCTACGAGCAGTACTTC
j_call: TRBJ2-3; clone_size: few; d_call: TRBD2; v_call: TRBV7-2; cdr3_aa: CASSSGTSGPWGTDTQYF; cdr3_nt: TGTGCCAGCAGCTCAGGGACTAGCGGTCCCTGGGGCACAGATACGCAGTATTTT
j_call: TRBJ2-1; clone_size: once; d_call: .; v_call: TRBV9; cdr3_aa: CASSVRGGDRVYNEQFF; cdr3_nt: TGTGCCAGCAGCGTGCGGGGGGGGGACAGGGTTTACAATGAGCAGTTCTTC
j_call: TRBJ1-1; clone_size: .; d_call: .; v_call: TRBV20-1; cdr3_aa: CSAPVGNTEAFF; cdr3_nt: TGCAGTGCTCCGGTGGGGAACACTGAAGCTTTCTTT
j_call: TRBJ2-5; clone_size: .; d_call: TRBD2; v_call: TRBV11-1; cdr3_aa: CASSLTTSGIQETQYF; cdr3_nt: TGTGCCAGCAGCTTGACGACTAGCGGGATACAAGAGACCCAGTACTTC
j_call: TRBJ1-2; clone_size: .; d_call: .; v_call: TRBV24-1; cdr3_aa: CATEGVGYGYTF; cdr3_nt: TGTGCCACCGAGGGGGTGGGCTATGGCTACACCTTC
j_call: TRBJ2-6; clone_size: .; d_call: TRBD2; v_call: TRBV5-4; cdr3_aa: CASSLAFSGRGGANVLTF; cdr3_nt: TGTGCCAGCAGCTTGGCCTTTAGCGGGAGGGGAGGGGCCAACGTCCTGACTTTC
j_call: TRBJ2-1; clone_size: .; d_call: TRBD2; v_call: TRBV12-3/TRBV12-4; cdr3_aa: CASSPLASGEHNEQFF; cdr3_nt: TGTGCCAGCAGTCCCCTGGCTAGCGGGGAACACAATGAGCAGTTCTTC
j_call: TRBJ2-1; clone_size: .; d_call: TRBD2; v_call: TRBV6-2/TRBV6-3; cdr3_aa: CASSAPGGFYNEQFF; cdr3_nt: TGTGCCAGCAGTGCACCGGGGGGATTCTACAATGAGCAGTTCTTC
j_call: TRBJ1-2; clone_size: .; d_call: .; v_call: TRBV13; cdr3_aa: CASSSFSSTDNYGYTF; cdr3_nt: TGTGCCAGCAGCTCCTTTAGTAGTACAGATAACTATGGCTACACCTTC
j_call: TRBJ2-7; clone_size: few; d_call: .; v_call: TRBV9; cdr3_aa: CASSVEGSGAYEQYF; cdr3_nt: TGTGCCAGCAGCGTAGAAGGATCTGGTGCCTACGAGCAGTACTTC
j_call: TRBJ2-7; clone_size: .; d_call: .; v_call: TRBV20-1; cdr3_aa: CSARDERQGPYKQYF; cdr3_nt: TGCAGTGCTAGAGATGAAAGGCAGGGTCCCTACAAGCAGTACTTC
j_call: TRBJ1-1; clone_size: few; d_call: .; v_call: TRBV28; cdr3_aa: CASSLWGRLNTEAFF; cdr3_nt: TGTGCCAGCAGTTTATGGGGGCGCTTGAACACTGAAGCTTTCTTT
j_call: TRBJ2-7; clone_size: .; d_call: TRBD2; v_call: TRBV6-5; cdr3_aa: CASRTASGNEQYF; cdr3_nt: TGTGCCAGCCGGACGGCTAGCGGGAACGAGCAGTACTTC
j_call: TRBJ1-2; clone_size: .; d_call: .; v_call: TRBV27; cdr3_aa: CASSVDRRSYGYTF; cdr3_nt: TGTGCCAGCAGTGTCGACAGGAGAAGCTATGGCTACACCTTC
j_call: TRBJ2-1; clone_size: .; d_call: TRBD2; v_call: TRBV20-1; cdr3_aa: CSAFHGLVGNEQFF; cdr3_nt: TGCAGTGCTTTCCATGGACTAGTAGGCAATGAGCAGTTCTTC
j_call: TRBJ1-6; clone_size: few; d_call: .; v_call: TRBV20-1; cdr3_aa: CSAPGTGRGSPLHF; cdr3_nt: TGCAGTGCCCCCGGGACCGGTAGAGGATCACCCCTCCACTTT
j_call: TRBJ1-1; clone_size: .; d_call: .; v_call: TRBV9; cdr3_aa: CASSAELHPQAFF; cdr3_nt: TGTGCCAGCAGCGCCGAACTGCATCCCCAAGCTTTCTTT
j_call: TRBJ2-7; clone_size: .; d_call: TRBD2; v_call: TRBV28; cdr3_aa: CASRPGPGLAVPEQYF; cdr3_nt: TGTGCCAGCAGACCGGGGCCGGGACTAGCAGTACCCGAGCAGTACTTC
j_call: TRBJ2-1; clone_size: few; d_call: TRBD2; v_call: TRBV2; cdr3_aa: CASSEDRTSGGEQFF; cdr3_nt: TGTGCCAGCAGTGAAGACCGGACTAGCGGGGGAGAGCAGTTCTTC
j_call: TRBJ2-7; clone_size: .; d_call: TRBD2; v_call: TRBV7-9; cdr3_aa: CASSPGASGSKRYEQYF; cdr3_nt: TGTGCCAGCAGCCCCGGGGCTAGCGGGAGTAAGCGCTACGAGCAGTACTTC
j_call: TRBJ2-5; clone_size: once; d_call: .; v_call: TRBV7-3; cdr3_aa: CASSAQGLLGQTQYF; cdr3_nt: TGTGCCAGCAGCGCGCAGGGACTCCTAGGGCAGACCCAGTACTTC
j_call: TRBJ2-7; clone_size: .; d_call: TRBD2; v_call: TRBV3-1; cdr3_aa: CASSQEGSTSGNSYEQYF; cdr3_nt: TGTGCCAGCAGCCAAGAAGGTAGTACTAGCGGGAATTCCTACGAGCAGTACTTC
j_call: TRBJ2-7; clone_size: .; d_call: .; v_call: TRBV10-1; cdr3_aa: CASSEAGSRYEQYF; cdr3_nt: TGCGCCAGCAGTGAGGCCGGCAGCCGTTACGAGCAGTACTTC
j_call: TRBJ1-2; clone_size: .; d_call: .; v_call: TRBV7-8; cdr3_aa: CASRGSWGVLQGYTF; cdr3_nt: TGTGCCAGCAGGGGGTCCTGGGGCGTACTTCAGGGCTACACCTTC
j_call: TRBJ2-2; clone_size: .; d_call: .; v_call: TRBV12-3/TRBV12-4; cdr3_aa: CASSPFGVLNTGELFF; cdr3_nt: TGTGCCAGCAGCCCGTTTGGGGTACTAAACACCGGGGAGCTGTTTTTT
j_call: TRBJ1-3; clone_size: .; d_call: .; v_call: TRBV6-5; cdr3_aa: CASSYASTSGNTIYF; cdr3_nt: TGTGCCAGCAGTTACGCATCTACCTCTGGAAACACCATATATTTT
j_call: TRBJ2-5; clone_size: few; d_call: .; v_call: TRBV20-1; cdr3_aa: CSATPGRVAAETQYF; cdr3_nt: TGCAGTGCTACTCCGGGAAGAGTAGCGGCAGAGACCCAGTACTTC
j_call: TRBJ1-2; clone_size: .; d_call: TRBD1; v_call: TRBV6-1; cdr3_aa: CASSERQGSNYGYTF; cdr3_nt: TGTGCCAGCAGTGAACGACAGGGCTCTAACTATGGCTACACCTTC
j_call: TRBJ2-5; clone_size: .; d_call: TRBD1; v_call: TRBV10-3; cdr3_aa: CAIRDDRGEETQYF; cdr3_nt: TGTGCCATCAGGGACGACAGGGGGGAAGAGACCCAGTACTTC
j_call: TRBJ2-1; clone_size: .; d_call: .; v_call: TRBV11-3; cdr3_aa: CASSLGGGSPYNEQFF; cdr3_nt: TGTGCCAGCAGCTTAGGGGGTGGGTCCCCCTACAATGAGCAGTTCTTC
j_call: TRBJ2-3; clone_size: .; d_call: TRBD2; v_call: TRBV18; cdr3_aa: CASSPLPARLALTTTSTDTQYF; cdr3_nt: TGTGCCAGCTCACCACTCCCGGCCCGACTAGCGCTCACTACCACGTCCACAGATACGCAGTATTTT
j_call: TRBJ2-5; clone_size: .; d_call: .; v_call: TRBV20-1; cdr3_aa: CSASPSLGAGLETQYF; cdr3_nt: TGCAGTGCTTCTCCCTCCCTTGGGGCAGGGTTAGAGACCCAGTACTTC
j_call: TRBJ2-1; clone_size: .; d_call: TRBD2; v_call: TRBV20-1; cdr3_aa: CSARLAGGPQQFF; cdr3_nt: TGCAGTGCTAGACTAGCGGGAGGGCCCCAGCAGTTCTTC
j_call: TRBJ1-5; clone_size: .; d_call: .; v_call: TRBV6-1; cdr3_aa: CASGGSKSNQPQHF; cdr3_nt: TGTGCCAGCGGAGGGAGTAAGAGCAATCAGCCCCAGCATTTT
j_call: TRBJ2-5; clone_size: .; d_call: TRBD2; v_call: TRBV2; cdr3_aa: CASGSGKRERVETQYF; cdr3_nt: TGTGCCAGCGGATCAGGGAAGCGGGAGAGGGTGGAGACCCAGTACTTC
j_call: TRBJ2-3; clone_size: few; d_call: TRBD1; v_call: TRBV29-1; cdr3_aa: CSVAFDRGHTDTQYF; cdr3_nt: TGCAGCGTTGCCTTTGACAGGGGTCACACAGATACGCAGTATTTT
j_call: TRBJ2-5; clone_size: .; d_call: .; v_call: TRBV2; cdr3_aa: CASSEGVRAEETQYF; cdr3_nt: TGTGCCAGCAGTGAAGGGGTCAGGGCGGAGGAGACCCAGTACTTC
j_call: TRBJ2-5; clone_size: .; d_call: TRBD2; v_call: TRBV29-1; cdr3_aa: CSVDLIAGETQYF; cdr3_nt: TGCAGCGTTGATTTAATAGCGGGAGAGACCCAGTACTTC
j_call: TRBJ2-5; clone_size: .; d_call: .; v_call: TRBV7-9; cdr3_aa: CASSPQGSETQYF; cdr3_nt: TGTGCCAGCAGCCCTCAGGGATCTGAGACCCAGTACTTC
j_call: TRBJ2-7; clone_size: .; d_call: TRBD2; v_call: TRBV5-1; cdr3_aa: CASSSLSGSTYEQYF; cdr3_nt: TGCGCCAGCAGCTCCCTTAGCGGGAGTACCTACGAGCAGTACTTC
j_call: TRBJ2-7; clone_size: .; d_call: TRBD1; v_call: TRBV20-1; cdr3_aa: CSARDPTGAHEQYF; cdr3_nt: TGCAGTGCTAGAGACCCGACAGGGGCCCACGAGCAGTACTTC
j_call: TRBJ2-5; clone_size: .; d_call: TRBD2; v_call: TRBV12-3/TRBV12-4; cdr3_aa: CASSIGTSGRPETQYF; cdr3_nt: TGTGCCAGCAGTATCGGGACTAGCGGGAGACCAGAGACCCAGTACTTC
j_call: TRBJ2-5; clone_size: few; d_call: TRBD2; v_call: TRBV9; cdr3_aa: CASSGKGLAGGQEQYF; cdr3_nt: TGTGCCAGCAGCGGGAAGGGTCTAGCGGGAGGGCAGGAGCAGTACTTC
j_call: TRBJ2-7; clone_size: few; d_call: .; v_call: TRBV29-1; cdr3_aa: CSVEDHGSYEQYF; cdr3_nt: TGCAGCGTTGAAGATCATGGCAGCTACGAGCAGTACTTC